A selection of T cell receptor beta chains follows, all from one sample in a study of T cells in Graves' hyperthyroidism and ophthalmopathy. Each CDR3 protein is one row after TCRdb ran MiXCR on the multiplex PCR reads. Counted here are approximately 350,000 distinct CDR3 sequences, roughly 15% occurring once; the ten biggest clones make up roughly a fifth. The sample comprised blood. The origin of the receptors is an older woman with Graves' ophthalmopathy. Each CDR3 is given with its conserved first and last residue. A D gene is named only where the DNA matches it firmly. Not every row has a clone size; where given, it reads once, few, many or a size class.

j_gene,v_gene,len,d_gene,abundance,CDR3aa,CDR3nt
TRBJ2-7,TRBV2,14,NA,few,CASSERWASYEQYF,TGTGCCAGCAGTGAAAGGTGGGCATCTTACGAGCAGTACTTC
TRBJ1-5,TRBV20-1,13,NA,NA,CSAEGQSNQPQHF,TGCAGTGCCGAGGGCCAGAGCAATCAGCCCCAGCATTTT
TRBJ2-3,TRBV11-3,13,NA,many,CASSIRSGETQYF,TGTGCCAGCAGCATTAGGTCGGGGGAAACGCAGTATTTT
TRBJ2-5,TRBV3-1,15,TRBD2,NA,CASSHSGSGEVPQYF,TGTGCCAGCAGCCACAGCGGGAGTGGGGAGGTCCCCCAGTACTTC
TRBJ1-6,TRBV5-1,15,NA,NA,CASSSTSSYNSPLHF,TGCGCCAGCAGCTCGACAAGCTCCTATAATTCACCCCTCCACTTT
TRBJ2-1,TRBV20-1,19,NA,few,CSARDSEARATARLHEQFF,TGCAGTGCTAGAGATAGCGAAGCGCGGGCGACTGCGAGACTCCACGAGCAGTTCTTC
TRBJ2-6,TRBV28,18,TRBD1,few,CASSVPGQGASGANVLTF,TGTGCCAGCAGTGTGCCGGGACAGGGGGCGTCGGGGGCCAACGTCCTGACTTTC
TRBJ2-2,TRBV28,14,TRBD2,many,CASSLRLAAGELFF,TGTGCCAGCAGCCTTCGACTAGCGGCCGGGGAGCTGTTTTTT
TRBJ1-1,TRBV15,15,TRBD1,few,CATSFGGGQKFEAFF,TGTGCCACCAGCTTTGGGGGGGGACAGAAATTTGAAGCTTTCTTT
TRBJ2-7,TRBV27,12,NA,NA,CASSPRLGGQYF,TGTGCCAGCAGTCCAAGACTAGGCGGGCAGTACTTC
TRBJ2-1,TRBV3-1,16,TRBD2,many,CASSRRTSGLYNEQFF,TGTGCCAGCAGCCGGCGGACTAGCGGGCTCTACAATGAGCAGTTCTTC
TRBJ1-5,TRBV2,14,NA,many,CASSGEGSSQPQHF,TGTGCCAGCAGTGGTGAGGGATCCAGTCAGCCCCAGCATTTT
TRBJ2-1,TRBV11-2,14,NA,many,CASSLAGADNEQFF,TGTGCCAGCAGCTTAGCTGGGGCAGACAATGAGCAGTTCTTC
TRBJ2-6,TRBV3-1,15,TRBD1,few,CASSLLVGTGNVLTF,TGTGCCAGCAGCCTACTGGTCGGGACAGGGAACGTCCTGACTTTC
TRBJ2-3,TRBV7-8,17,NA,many,CASSSGRDLPSTDTQYF,TGTGCCAGCAGCTCAGGACGGGACCTCCCTAGCACAGATACGCAGTATTTT
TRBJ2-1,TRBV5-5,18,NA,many,CASSLTAVRRDSYNEQFF,TGTGCCAGCAGCTTGACAGCGGTCCGGAGGGACTCCTACAATGAGCAGTTCTTC
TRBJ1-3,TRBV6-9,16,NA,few,CASSYGREQFGNTIYF,TGTGCCAGCAGTTACGGCAGGGAGCAGTTTGGAAACACCATATATTTT
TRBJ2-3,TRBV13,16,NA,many,CASSFSREFGTDTQYF,TGTGCCAGCAGCTTTTCACGGGAGTTTGGCACAGATACGCAGTATTTT
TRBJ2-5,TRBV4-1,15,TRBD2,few,CASSQASGNQETQYF,TGCGCCAGCAGCCAAGCTAGCGGAAACCAAGAGACCCAGTACTTC
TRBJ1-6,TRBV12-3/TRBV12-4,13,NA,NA,CASRAIYNSPLHF,TGTGCCAGCAGAGCGATATATAATTCACCCCTCCACTTT
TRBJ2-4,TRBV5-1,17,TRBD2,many,CASSLGLAGGPQNIQYF,TGCGCCAGCAGCTTGGGTCTAGCGGGAGGTCCCCAAAACATTCAGTACTTC
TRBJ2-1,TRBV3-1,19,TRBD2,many,CASSQDGSGRAGARVEQFF,TGTGCCAGCAGCCAAGATGGCAGCGGGAGGGCCGGAGCTCGAGTTGAGCAGTTCTTC
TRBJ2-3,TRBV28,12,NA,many,CASRLQGDTQYF,TGTGCCAGCAGGTTACAGGGAGATACGCAGTATTTT
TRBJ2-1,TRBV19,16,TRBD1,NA,CASSILRQGNDNEQFF,TGTGCCAGTAGTATCCTAAGACAGGGGAATGACAATGAGCAGTTCTTC
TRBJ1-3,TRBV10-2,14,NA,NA,CASSYGSSGNTIYF,TGCGCCAGCAGTTACGGCAGCTCTGGAAACACCATATATTTT
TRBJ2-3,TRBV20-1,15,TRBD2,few,CSATALAGGTDTQYF,TGCAGTGCTACGGCACTAGCGGGAGGCACAGATACGCAGTATTTT
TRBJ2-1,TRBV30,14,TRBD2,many,CAWSPTGLGNEQFF,TGTGCCTGGAGTCCGACGGGACTAGGGAATGAGCAGTTCTTC
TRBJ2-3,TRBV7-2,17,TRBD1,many,CASSLARGRGKADTQYF,TGTGCCAGCAGCTTAGCTCGCGGCAGGGGGAAGGCAGATACGCAGTATTTT
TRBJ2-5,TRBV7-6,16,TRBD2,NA,CASSLEAGLAEETQYF,TGTGCCAGCAGCTTAGAAGCGGGACTAGCGGAAGAGACCCAGTACTTC
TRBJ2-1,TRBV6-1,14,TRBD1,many,CASRVRTGNNEQFF,TGTGCCAGCAGGGTTAGGACAGGAAACAATGAGCAGTTCTTC
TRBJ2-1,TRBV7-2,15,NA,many,CASSSRRGDNNEQFF,TGTGCCAGCAGCTCCCGAAGAGGGGATAACAATGAGCAGTTCTTC
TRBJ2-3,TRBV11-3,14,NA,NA,CASSSTLVAATQYF,TGTGCCAGCAGCTCGACCCTTGTAGCAGCTACGCAGTATTTT
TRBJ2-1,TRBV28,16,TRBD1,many,CASSLKGWTGGNEQFF,TGTGCCAGCAGTTTAAAGGGGTGGACAGGGGGCAATGAGCAGTTCTTC
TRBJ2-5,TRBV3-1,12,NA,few,CASSQNAETQYF,TGTGCCAGCAGCCAGAACGCAGAGACCCAGTACTTC
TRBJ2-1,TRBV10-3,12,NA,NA,CAISKTAYEQFF,TGTGCCATCAGTAAGACAGCTTATGAGCAGTTCTTC
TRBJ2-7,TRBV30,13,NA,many,CAWSPLGGYEQYF,TGTGCCTGGAGCCCATTAGGGGGATACGAGCAGTACTTC